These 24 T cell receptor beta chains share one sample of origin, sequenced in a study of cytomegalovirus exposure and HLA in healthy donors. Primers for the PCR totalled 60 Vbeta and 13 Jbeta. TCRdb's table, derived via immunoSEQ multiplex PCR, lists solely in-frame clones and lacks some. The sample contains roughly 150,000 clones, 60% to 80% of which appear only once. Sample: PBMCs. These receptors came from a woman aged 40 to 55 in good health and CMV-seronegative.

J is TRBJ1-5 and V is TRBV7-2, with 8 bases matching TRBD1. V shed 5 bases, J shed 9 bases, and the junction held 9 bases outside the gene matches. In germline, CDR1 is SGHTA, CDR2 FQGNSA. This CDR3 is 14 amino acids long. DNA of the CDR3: TGTGCCAGCAGCCCATTCACAGGGGGTGGGCCCCAGCATTTT. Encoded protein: CASSPFTGGGPQHF. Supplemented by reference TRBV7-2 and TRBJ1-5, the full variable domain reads GAGVSQSPSNKVTEKGKDVELRCDPISGHTALYWYRQSLGQGLEFLIYFQGNSAPDKSGLPSDRFSAERTGGSVSTLTIQRTQQEDSAVYLCASSPFTGGGPQHFGDGTRLSIL.

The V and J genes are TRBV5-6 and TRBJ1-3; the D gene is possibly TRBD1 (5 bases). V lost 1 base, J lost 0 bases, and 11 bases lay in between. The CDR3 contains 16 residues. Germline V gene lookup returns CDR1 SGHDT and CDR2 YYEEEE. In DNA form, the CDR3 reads TGTGCCAGCAGCTTGTTACAGGATACCTCTGGAAACACCATATATTTT. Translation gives CASSLLQDTSGNTIYF.

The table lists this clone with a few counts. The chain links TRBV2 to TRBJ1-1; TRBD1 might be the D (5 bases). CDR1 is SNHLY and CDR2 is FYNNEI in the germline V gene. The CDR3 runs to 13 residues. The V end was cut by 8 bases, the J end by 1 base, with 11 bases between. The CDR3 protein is CASRKTENTEAFF. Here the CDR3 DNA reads TGTGCCAGCCGAAAGACAGAGAACACTGAAGCTTTCTTT.

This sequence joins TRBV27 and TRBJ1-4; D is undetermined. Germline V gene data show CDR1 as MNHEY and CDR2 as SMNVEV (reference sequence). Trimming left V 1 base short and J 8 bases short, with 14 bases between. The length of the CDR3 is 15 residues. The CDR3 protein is CASSLLRGREEKLFF. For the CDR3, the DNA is TGTGCCAGCAGTTTATTAAGAGGTCGAGAAGAAAAACTGTTTTTT.

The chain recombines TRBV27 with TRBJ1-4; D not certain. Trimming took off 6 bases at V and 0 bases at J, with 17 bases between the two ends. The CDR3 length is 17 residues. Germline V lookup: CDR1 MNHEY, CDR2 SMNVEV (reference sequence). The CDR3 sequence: CASSPGSGATTNEKLFF. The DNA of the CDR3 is TGTGCCAGCAGCCCCGGTAGTGGAGCGACAACTAATGAAAAACTGTTTTTT.

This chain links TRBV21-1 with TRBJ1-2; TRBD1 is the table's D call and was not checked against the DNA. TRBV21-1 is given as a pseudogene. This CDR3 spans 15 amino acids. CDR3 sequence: CASSPRTGHDYGYTF. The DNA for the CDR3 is TGTGCCAGCAGCCCGAGGACAGGGCACGACTATGGCTACACCTTC.

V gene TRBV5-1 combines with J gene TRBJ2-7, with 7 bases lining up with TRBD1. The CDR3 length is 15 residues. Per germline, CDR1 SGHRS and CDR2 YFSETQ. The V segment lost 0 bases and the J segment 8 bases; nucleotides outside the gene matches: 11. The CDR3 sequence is CASSLGGTDPTKQYF. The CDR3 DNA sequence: TGCGCCAGCAGCTTGGGAGGGACAGATCCTACGAAGCAGTACTTC.

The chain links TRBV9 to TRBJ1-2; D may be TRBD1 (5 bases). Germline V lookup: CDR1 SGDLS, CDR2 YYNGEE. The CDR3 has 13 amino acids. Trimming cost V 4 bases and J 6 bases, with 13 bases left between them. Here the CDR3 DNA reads TGTGCCAGCAGCCCCCGCAGGGCGGATGGCTACACCTTC. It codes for CASSPRRADGYTF.

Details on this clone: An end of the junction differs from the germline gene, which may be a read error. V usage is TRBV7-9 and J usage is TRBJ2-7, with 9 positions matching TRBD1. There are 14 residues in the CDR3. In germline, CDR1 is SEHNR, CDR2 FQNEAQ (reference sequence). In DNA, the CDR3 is TGTTCCAGCAGCTTAGGGGACAGGGAGGACGAGCAGTACTTC. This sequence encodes CSSSLGDREDEQYF. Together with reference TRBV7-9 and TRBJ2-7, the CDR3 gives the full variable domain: DTGVSQNPRHKITKRGQNVTFRCDPISEHNRLYWYRQTLGQGPEFLTYFQNEAQLEKSRLLSDRFSAERPKGSFSTLEIQRTEQGDSAMYLCSSSLGDREDEQYFGPGTRLTVT.

The CDR3 DNA reads TGTGCCAGCAGCGGACAGGGTCTCCCTGAAGCTTTCTTT. Its protein is CASSGQGLPEAFF. The V and J genes are TRBV9 and TRBJ1-1; the match to TRBD1 covers 7 bases. Germline V lookup: CDR1 SGDLS, CDR2 YYNGEE. The CDR3 sequence is 13 residues long. The V segment lost 3 bases and the J segment 6 bases; nucleotides outside the gene matches: 5.

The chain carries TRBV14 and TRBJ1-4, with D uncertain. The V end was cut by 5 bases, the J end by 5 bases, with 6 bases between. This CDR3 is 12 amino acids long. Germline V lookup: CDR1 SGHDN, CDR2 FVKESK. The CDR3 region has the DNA TGTGCCAGCAGCTATCAGAATGAAAAACTGTTTTTT. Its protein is CASSYQNEKLFF.

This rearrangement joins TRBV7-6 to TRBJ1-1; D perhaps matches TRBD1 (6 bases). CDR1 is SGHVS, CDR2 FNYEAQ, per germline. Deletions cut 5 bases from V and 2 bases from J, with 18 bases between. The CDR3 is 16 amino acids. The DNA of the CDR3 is TGTGCCAGCAGCCCAGACCTAGGGGGATTAAACACTGAAGCTTTCTTT. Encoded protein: CASSPDLGGLNTEAFF.

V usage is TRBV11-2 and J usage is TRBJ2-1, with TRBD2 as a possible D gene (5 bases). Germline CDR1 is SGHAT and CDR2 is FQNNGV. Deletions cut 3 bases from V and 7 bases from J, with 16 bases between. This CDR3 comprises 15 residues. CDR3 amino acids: CASSLRAWGANEQFF. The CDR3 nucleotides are TGTGCCAGCAGCTTGCGTGCGTGGGGAGCGAATGAGCAGTTCTTC.

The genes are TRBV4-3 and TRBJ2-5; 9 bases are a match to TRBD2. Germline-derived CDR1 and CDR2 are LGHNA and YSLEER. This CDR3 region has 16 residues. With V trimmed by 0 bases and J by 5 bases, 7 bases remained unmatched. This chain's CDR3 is CASSQDILAGRETQYF. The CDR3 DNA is TGCGCCAGCAGCCAAGACATCCTAGCGGGAAGGGAGACCCAGTACTTC.

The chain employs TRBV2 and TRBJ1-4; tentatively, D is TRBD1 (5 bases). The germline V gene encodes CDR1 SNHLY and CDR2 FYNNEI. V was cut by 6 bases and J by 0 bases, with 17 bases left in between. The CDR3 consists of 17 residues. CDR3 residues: CASRGEPDSSTNEKLFF. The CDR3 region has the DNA TGTGCCAGCAGAGGCGAACCTGACAGTTCAACTAATGAAAAACTGTTTTTT.

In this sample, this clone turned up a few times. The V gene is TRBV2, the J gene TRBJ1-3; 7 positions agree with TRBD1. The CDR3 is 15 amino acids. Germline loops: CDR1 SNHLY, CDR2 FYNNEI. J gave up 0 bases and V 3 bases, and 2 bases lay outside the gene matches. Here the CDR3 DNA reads TGTGCCAGCAGTGACGACAGGGCCTCTGGAAACACCATATATTTT. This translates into CASSDDRASGNTIYF.

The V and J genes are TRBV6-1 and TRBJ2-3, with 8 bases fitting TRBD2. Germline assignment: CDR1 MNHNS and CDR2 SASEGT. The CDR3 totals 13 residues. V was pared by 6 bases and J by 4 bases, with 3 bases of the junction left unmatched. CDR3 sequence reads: CASSGGAADTQYF. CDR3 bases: TGTGCCAGCAGCGGGGGGGCCGCAGATACGCAGTATTTT.

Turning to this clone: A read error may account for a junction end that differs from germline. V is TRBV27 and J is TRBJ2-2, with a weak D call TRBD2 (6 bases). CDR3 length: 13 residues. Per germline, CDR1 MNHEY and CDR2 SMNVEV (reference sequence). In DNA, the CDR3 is TGTGCCAGCATTAGTGGCTACACCGGGGGGCTGTTTTTT. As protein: CASISGYTGGLFF.

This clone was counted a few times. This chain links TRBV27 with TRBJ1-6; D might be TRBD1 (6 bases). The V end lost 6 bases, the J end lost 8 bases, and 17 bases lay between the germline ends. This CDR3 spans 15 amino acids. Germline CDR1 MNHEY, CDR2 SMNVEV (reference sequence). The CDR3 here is CASRKQGPPDSPLHF. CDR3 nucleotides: TGTGCCAGCAGAAAACAGGGCCCTCCAGATTCACCCCTCCACTTT.

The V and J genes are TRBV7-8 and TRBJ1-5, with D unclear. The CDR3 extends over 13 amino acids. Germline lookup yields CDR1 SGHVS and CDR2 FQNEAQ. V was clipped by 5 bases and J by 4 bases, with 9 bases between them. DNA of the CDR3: TGTGCCAGCAGCGCTACAGAAAATCAGCCCCAGCATTTT. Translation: CASSATENQPQHF.

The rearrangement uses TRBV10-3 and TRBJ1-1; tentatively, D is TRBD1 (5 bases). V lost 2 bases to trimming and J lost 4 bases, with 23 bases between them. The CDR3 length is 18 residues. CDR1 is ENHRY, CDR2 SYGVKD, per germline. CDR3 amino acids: CAISELAGIPSSTTEAFF. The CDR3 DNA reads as TGTGCCATCAGTGAGCTGGCAGGGATTCCTTCCTCGACCACTGAAGCTTTCTTT.

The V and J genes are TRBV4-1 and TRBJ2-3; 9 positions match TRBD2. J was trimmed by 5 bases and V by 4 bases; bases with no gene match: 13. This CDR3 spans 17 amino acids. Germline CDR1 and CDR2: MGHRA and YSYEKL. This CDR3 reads CASSLGTAGGPEDTQYF. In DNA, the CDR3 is TGCGCCAGCAGCCTCGGTACGGCGGGAGGGCCCGAAGATACGCAGTATTTT.

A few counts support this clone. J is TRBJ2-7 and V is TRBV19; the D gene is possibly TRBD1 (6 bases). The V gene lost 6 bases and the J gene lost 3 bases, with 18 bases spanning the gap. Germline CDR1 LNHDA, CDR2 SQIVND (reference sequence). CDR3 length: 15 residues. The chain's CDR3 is CASSQQVTGIYEQYF. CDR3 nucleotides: TGTGCCAGTAGCCAACAAGTGACAGGAATCTACGAGCAGTACTTC.

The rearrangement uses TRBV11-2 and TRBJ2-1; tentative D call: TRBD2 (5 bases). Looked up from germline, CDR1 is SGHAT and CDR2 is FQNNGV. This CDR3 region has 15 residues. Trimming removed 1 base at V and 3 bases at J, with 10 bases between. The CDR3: CASSLGYGDYNEQFF. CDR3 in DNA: TGTGCCAGCAGCTTAGGGTACGGGGACTACAATGAGCAGTTCTTC.